The entry below describes one T cell receptor beta chain. This CDR3 spans 14 amino acids. Germline CDR1 and CDR2: SEHNR and FQNEAQ (reference sequence). Deletions cut 2 bases from V and 5 bases from J, with 12 bases between. The protocol was immunoSEQ multiplex PCR, while the TCRdb copy is restricted to in-frame clones and leaves out a portion. The data hold about 150,000 clones, with roughly 94% observed a single time. The data originate from a study of control samples from healthy donors and cancer patients. The sequencing sample was made of blood. The chain joins TRBV7-9 to TRBJ1-2; D is possibly TRBD1 (5 bases). The origin of this receptor is a woman aged 40-49 years in good health. The CDR3 region has the DNA TGTGCCAGCAGCTTACGTGGGGACGGATATGGCTACACCTTC. Translation gives CASSLRGDGYGYTF.